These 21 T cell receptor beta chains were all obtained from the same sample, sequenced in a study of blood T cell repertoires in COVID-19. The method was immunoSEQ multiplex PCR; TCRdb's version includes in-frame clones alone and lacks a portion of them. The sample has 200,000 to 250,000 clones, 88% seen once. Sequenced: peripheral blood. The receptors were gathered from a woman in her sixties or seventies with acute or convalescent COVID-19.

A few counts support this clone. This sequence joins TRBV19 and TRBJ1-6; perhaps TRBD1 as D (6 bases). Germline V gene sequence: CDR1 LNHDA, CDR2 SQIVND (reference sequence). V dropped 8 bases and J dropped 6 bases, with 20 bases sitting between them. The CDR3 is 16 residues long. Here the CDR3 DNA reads TGTGCCAGTGAACCGGGCCTCCAAGGGGGTAATTCACCCCTCCACTTT. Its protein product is CASEPGLQGGNSPLHF. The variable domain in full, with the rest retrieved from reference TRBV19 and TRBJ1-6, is DGGITQSPKYLFRKEGQNVTLSCEQNLNHDAMYWYRQDPGQGLRLIYYSQIVNDFQKGDIAEGYSVSREKKESFPLTVTSAQKNPTAFYLCASEPGLQGGNSPLHFGNGTRLTVT.

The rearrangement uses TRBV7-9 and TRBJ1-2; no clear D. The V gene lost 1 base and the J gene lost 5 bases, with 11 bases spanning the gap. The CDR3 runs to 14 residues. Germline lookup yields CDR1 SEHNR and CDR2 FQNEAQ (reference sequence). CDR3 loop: CASSLVTASYGYTF. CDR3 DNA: TGTGCCAGCAGCTTAGTTACTGCCTCTTATGGCTACACCTTC.

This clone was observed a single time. The CDR3 bases are TGTGCCAGCAGCACCCGCGCCGACAGGGGCAGATGGACGGATCAGCCCCAGCATTTT. It is translated as CASSTRADRGRWTDQPQHF. The V and J genes are TRBV14 and TRBJ1-5, with 8 bases identical to TRBD1. This CDR3 has 19 residues. CDR1 and CDR2 (germline): SGHDN, FVKESK. Unmatched junction bases numbered 20, after V lost 5 bases and J lost 5 bases. The full variable domain, with the rest looked up from reference TRBV14 and TRBJ1-5, is EAGVTQFPSHSVIEKGQTVTLRCDPISGHDNLYWYRRVMGKEIKFLLHFVKESKQDESGMPNNRFLAERTGGTYSTLKVQPAELEDSGVYFCASSTRADRGRWTDQPQHFGDGTRLSIL.

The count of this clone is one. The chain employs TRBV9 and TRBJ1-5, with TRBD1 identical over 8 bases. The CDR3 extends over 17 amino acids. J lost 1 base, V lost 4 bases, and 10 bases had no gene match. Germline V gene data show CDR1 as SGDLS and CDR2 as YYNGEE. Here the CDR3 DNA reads TGTGCCAGCAGCATCGGACAGGGACTCGGAAGCAATCAGCCCCAGCATTTT. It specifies CASSIGQGLGSNQPQHF.

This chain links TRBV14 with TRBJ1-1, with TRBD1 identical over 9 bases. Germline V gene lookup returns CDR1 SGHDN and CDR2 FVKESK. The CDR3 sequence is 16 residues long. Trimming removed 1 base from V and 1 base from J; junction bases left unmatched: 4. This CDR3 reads CASSQGLGQGNTEAFF. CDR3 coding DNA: TGTGCCAGCAGCCAAGGTTTGGGACAGGGGAACACTGAAGCTTTCTTT. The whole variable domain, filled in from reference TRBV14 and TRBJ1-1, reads EAGVTQFPSHSVIEKGQTVTLRCDPISGHDNLYWYRRVMGKEIKFLLHFVKESKQDESGMPNNRFLAERTGGTYSTLKVQPAELEDSGVYFCASSQGLGQGNTEAFFGQGTRLTVV.

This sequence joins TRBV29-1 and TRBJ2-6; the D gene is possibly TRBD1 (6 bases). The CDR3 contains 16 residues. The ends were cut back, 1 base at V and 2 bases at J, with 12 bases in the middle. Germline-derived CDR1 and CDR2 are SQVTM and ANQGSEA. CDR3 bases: TGCAGCGTTGAAGTACAGGGACGTCCTGGGGCCAACGTCCTGACTTTC. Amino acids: CSVEVQGRPGANVLTF.

CDR3 in DNA: TGTGCCAGCAGCGGCCGGGTAGTCTACAATGAGCAGTTCTTC. Protein: CASSGRVVYNEQFF. This rearrangement joins TRBV5-6 to TRBJ2-1; no clear D gene. Germline loops: CDR1 SGHDT, CDR2 YYEEEE. There are 14 residues in the CDR3. The V end lost 4 bases, the J end lost 3 bases, and 11 bases lay between the germline ends.

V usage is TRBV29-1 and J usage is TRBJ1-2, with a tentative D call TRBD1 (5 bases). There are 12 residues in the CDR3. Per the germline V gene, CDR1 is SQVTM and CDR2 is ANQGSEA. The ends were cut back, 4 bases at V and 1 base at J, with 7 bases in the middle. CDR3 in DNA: TGCAGCGTTGTAGACAGTAACTATGGCTACACCTTC. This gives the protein CSVVDSNYGYTF.

The CDR3 region is CASRGRIATNEKLFF. Written as DNA, the CDR3 is TGTGCCAGCAGGGGGAGGATTGCAACTAATGAAAAACTGTTTTTT. This chain links TRBV6-5 with TRBJ1-4; D ambiguous. The CDR3 covers 15 residues. CDR1 is MNHEY, CDR2 SVGAGI, per germline. With 6 bases removed from V and 0 bases from J, the gap between germline ends came to 11 bases.

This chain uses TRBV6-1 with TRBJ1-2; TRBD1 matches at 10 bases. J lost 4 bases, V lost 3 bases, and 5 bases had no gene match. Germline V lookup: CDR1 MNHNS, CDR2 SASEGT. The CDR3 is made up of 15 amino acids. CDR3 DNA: TGTGCCAGCAGTGAGTGGGACAGGGGTAGCTATGGCTACACCTTC. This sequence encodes CASSEWDRGSYGYTF.

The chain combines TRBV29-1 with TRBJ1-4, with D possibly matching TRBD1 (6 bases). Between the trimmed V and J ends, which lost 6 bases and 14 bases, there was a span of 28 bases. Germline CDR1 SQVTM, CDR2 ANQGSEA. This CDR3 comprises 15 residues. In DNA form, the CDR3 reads TGCAGCGTCCAGGGATCAGGGACATCTGTTGGCGTGCTGTTTTTT. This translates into CSVQGSGTSVGVLFF. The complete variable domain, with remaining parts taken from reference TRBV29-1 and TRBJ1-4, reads SAVISQKPSRDICQRGTSLTIQCQVDSQVTMMFWYRQQPGQSLTLIATANQGSEATYESGFVIDKFPISRPNLTFSTLTVSNMSPEDSSIYLCSVQGSGTSVGVLFFGSGTQLSVL.

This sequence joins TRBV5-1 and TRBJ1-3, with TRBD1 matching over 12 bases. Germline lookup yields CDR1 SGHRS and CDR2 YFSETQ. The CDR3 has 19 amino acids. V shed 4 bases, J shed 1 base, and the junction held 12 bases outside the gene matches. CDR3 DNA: TGCGCCAGCAGCCCGGAGGTTGGGACAGGGGGCTTGTCTGGAAACACCATATATTTT. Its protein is CASSPEVGTGGLSGNTIYF.

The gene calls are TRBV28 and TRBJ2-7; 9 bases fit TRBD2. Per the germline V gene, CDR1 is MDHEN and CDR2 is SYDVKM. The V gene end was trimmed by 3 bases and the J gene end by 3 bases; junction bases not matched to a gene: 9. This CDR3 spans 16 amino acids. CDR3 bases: TGTGCCAGCAGTTTGGGGGGGAGCGGGAGGTTCTACGAGCAGTACTTC. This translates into CASSLGGSGRFYEQYF.

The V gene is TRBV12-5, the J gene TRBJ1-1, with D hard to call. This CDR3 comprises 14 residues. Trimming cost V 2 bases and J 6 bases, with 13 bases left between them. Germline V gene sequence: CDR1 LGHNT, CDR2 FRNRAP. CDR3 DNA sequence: TGTGCTAGTGGTTTGTCACTTTTCGGTCCTGAAGCTTTCTTT. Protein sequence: CASGLSLFGPEAFF.

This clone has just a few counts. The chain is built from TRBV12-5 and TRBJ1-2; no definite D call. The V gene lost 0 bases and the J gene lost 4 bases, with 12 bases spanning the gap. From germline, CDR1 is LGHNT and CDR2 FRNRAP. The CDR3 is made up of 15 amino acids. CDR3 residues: CASGLVEGNFYGYTF. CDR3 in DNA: TGTGCTAGTGGTTTGGTCGAGGGCAACTTCTATGGCTACACCTTC. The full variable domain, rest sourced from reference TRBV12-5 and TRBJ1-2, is DARVTQTPRHKVTEMGQEVTMRCQPILGHNTVFWYRQTMMQGLELLAYFRNRAPLDDSGMPKDRFSAEMPDATLATLKIQPSEPRDSAVYFCASGLVEGNFYGYTFGSGTRLTVV.

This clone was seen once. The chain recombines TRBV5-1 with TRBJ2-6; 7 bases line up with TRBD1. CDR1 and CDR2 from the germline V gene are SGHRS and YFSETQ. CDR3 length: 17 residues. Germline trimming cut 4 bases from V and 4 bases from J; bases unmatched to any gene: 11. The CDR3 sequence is CASSDLLRGPGANVLTF. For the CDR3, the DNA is TGCGCCAGCAGCGACCTACTTAGGGGGCCCGGGGCCAACGTCCTGACTTTC.

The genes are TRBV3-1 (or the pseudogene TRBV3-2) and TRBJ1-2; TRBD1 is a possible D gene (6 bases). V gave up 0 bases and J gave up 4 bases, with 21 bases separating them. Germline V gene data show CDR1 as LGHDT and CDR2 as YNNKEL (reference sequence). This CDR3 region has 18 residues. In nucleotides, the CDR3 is TGTGCCAGCAGCCAAGATACGACAGGAACCATAAAATTCTATGGCTACACCTTC. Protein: CASSQDTTGTIKFYGYTF.

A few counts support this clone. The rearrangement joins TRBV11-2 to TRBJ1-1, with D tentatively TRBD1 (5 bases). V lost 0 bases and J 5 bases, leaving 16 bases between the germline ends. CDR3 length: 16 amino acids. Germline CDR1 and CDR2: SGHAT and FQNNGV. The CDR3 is CASSLDPRDSWTEAFF. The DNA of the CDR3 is TGTGCCAGCAGCTTAGATCCTAGGGACTCTTGGACTGAAGCTTTCTTT.

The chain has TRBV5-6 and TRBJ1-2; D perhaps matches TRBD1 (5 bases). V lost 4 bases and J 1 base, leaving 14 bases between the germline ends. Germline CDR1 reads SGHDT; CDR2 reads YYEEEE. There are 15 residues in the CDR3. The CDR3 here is CASSLQGLGNYGYTF. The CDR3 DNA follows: TGTGCCAGCAGCCTCCAGGGACTGGGTAACTATGGCTACACCTTC.

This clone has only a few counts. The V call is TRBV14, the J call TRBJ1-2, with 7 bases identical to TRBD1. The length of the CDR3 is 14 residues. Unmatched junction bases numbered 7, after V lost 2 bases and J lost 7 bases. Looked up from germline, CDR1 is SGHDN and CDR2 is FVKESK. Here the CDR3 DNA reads TGTGCCAGCAGCCAATTGGGCAGGGACAGTGGCTACACCTTC. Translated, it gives CASSQLGRDSGYTF.

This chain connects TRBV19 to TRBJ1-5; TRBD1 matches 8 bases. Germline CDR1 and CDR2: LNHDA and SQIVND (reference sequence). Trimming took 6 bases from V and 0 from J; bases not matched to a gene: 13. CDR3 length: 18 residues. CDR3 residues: CASRQGTGQPNSNQPQHF. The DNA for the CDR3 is TGTGCCAGTAGGCAAGGGACAGGCCAACCAAATAGCAATCAGCCCCAGCATTTT.